A single sample is the source of the 24 T cell receptor beta chains below, sequenced in a study of T cells in Graves' hyperthyroidism and ophthalmopathy. The investigators amplified TCR beta CDR3 regions from RNA transcripts. A set of HTBI primers served as the primers for a first-round RT-PCR of the TCR CDR3. TCRdb independently ran MiXCR on the multiplex PCR reads; one entry per CDR3 protein. The data contain roughly 290,000 distinct CDR3 sequences, around 15% of them seen just once; the ten biggest clones take up around 55%. Sequencing used blood. Source of these receptors: a woman in her fifties or sixties with Graves' ophthalmopathy.

This clonotype was recorded many times. The rearrangement uses TRBV7-9 and TRBJ1-2, with TRBD1 matching 8 bases. The CDR3 is 15 residues long. Germline CDR1 reads SEHNR; CDR2 reads FQNEAQ (reference sequence). After removal of 6 bases from V and 8 bases from J, the junction contained 14 bases not matched to a gene. CDR3 nucleotide sequence: TGTGCCAGCAGTAAACAGCGGGCAGGGGGCGGCGGCTACACCTTC. It is translated as CASSKQRAGGGGYTF.

The chain employs TRBV10-3 and TRBJ2-5; the match to TRBD1 covers 7 bases. Trimming took 6 bases from V and 7 from J; bases not matched to a gene: 11. CDR1 and CDR2 from the germline V gene are ENHRY and SYGVKD. The CDR3 is 14 residues long. For the CDR3, the DNA is TGTGCCATCAGGGGTGAGGGGGCCGATCTGACCCAGTACTTC. Its protein product is CAIRGEGADLTQYF.

This clonotype was counted many times. This chain connects TRBV12-3 or TRBV12-4 to TRBJ2-5; 7 bases fit TRBD2. Germline trimming cut 6 bases from V and 7 bases from J; bases unmatched to any gene: 17. The CDR3 extends over 16 amino acids. CDR3 bases: TGTGCCAGCAGGGGATCTAGCGGACTCTCCCCGGGGACCCAGTACTTC. Translated, it gives CASRGSSGLSPGTQYF.

In this sample, this clonotype turned up many times. The V and J genes are TRBV30 and TRBJ2-5, with a possible D match to TRBD2 (5 bases). CDR3 size: 12 residues. V was trimmed by 5 bases and J by 4 bases, leaving 11 bases between them. From germline, CDR1 is GTSNPN and CDR2 SVGIG (reference sequence). The CDR3 DNA is TGTGCCTGGGGTACGGGGTTAGAGACCCAGTACTTC. Amino acid sequence: CAWGTGLETQYF.

This clonotype was counted ten times or more. J is TRBJ2-7 and V is TRBV12-3 or TRBV12-4; D is uncertain. Deletions cut 2 bases from V and 6 bases from J, with 23 bases between. The CDR3 sequence is 17 residues long. CDR3 nucleotide sequence: TGTGCCAGCAGTTTATTTTCGCTAGGGTCTATTTATTCCGAGCAGTACTTC. Amino acids: CASSLFSLGSIYSEQYF.

This clonotype has a count of ten or more. The chain recombines TRBV7-2 with TRBJ1-2; the D is unclear. The CDR3 covers 14 residues. Germline V gives CDR1 SGHTA, CDR2 FQGNSA. V gave up 3 bases and J gave up 0 bases, with 8 bases separating them. CDR3 DNA sequence: TGTGCCAGCAGCTTCCGGGAAACTAACTATGGCTACACCTTC. This sequence encodes CASSFRETNYGYTF.

This clonotype was observed many times. The V and J genes are TRBV19 and TRBJ1-1, with 7 nucleotides matching TRBD1. Germline CDR1 is LNHDA and CDR2 is SQIVND (reference sequence). V trimming: 8 bases; J trimming: 5 bases; junction bases outside the gene matches: 23. The CDR3 is made up of 18 amino acids. The CDR3 coding sequence is TGTGCCAGTCCTAACCTCGACAGGGACAGTGGTAAGAGGACTGAAGCTTTCTTT. This codes for CASPNLDRDSGKRTEAFF.

Only a few counts were recorded for this clonotype. This rearrangement joins TRBV10-3 to TRBJ2-3, with 7 bases lining up with TRBD1. V lost 5 bases and J lost 1; bases outside the gene matches: 6. CDR1 is ENHRY, CDR2 SYGVKD, per germline. The CDR3 covers 15 residues. CDR3 residues: CAISSRGIGTDTQYF. The CDR3, as DNA: TGTGCCATCAGTTCCAGGGGGATTGGCACAGATACGCAGTATTTT.

This clonotype came up many times. The chain links TRBV5-6 to TRBJ2-7, with D possibly being TRBD1 (5 bases). Trimming left V 0 bases short and J 2 bases short, with 12 bases between. CDR3 size: 15 residues. Looked up from germline, CDR1 is SGHDT and CDR2 is YYEEEE. The CDR3 loop is CASSLVAGHTYEQYF. CDR3 sequence (DNA): TGTGCCAGCAGCTTGGTGGCAGGGCATACCTACGAGCAGTACTTC.

The chain recombines TRBV5-1 with TRBJ2-5; 10 bases match TRBD2. V lost 2 bases and J lost 2; bases outside the gene matches: 6. Per germline, CDR1 SGHRS and CDR2 YFSETQ. This CDR3 has 16 residues. The CDR3 sequence is CASSFTGTSAQETQYF. The CDR3 region has the DNA TGCGCCAGCAGCTTCACCGGGACTAGCGCTCAAGAGACCCAGTACTTC.

This clonotype was seen only a few times. The chain is built from TRBV19 and TRBJ2-5, with D possibly matching TRBD1 (8 bases). Trimming removed 3 bases from V and 5 bases from J, with 16 bases in between. Germline loops: CDR1 LNHDA, CDR2 SQIVND (reference sequence). The CDR3 has 15 residues. The CDR3 region is CASSIDTGGVETQYF. Written as DNA, the CDR3 is TGTGCCAGTAGTATTGATACAGGGGGGGTGGAGACCCAGTACTTC.

Comment on this clonotype: A much larger clone differs from this one at a single base, so this may be a read error. This chain links TRBV20-1 with TRBJ2-1; 9 bases align to TRBD2. Germline lookup yields CDR1 DFQATT and CDR2 SNEGSKA (reference sequence). The CDR3 contains 13 residues. J was trimmed by 9 bases and V by 7 bases; bases with no gene match: 10. In DNA, the CDR3 is TGCAGTGGCGATAGCGGGAGTGGTACTGAGCAGTTCTTC. Translating gives CSGDSGSGTEQFF.

This clonotype was recorded at least ten times. The chain recombines TRBV12-3 or TRBV12-4 with TRBJ1-6; perhaps TRBD1 as D (6 bases). The CDR3 extends over 15 amino acids. Trimming took 5 bases from V and 6 from J, leaving 14 bases between them. The CDR3 DNA reads TGTGCCAGCAGTAAACACAGACAGGCTAATTCACCCCTCCACTTT. Its protein is CASSKHRQANSPLHF.

This clonotype was found a few times. V gene TRBV29-1 combines with J gene TRBJ2-7; 9 bases map to TRBD1. Looked up from germline, CDR1 is SQVTM and CDR2 is ANQGSEA. The CDR3 extends over 15 amino acids. After removal of 7 bases from V and 4 bases from J, the junction contained 14 bases not matched to a gene. CDR3 in DNA: TGCAGCGCAAGTAGTGCCGGGACAGGGCATTACGAGCAGTACTTC. This sequence encodes CSASSAGTGHYEQYF.

The V call is TRBV5-1, the J call TRBJ2-1; D is possibly TRBD1 or TRBD2 (6 bases each). Germline CDR1 reads SGHRS; CDR2 reads YFSETQ. V was trimmed by 0 bases and J by 2 bases, leaving 9 bases between them. The CDR3 spans 15 residues. The CDR3 loop is CASSLVGGPYNEQFF. CDR3 in DNA: TGCGCCAGCAGCTTGGTGGGGGGCCCCTACAATGAGCAGTTCTTC.

The sample holds a few counts of this clonotype. The CDR3 nucleotides are TGTGCCAGCAGCGGAAGCGGACAGGTTATAGCGGCTTACAATGAGCAGTACTTC. Its protein is CASSGSGQVIAAYNEQYF. The chain employs TRBV7-6 and TRBJ2-1; a weak D match, TRBD1 (7 bases). The J call may be mistaken, given a closer DNA end match to TRBJ2-7. This CDR3 comprises 18 residues. The V gene's germline CDR1 is SGHVS and CDR2 FNYEAQ.

The rearrangement links TRBV19 to TRBJ2-3; D remains ambiguous. Trimming took off 3 bases at V and 2 bases at J, with 12 bases between the two ends. The CDR3 totals 15 residues. CDR1 and CDR2 from the germline V gene are LNHDA and SQIVND (reference sequence). Written as DNA, the CDR3 is TGTGCCAGTAGTATGACCCCCGTTCCCACAGATACGCAGTATTTT. It translates to CASSMTPVPTDTQYF.

This clonotype has at least ten counts. V usage is TRBV6-1 and J usage is TRBJ1-2; 7 positions match TRBD1. Germline loops: CDR1 MNHNS, CDR2 SASEGT. J lost 4 bases, V lost 6 bases, and 8 bases had no gene match. This CDR3 comprises 14 residues. The CDR3 nucleotides read TGTGCCAGCAGACAAACAGGGGCCTCCTATGGCTACACCTTC. It encodes CASRQTGASYGYTF.

This clonotype has at least ten counts. The chain couples TRBV7-2 to TRBJ2-2, with TRBD2 as a possible D gene (7 bases). V was pared by 2 bases and J by 13 bases, with 20 bases between. Germline V gives CDR1 SGHTA, CDR2 FQGNSA. The CDR3 contains 15 residues. CDR3 in DNA: TGTGCCAGCAGCTTACAGACGGGGGGCGCCGGGTCGCTGTTTTTT. It encodes CASSLQTGGAGSLFF.

This chain joins TRBV20-1 and TRBJ2-7, with 8 bases fitting TRBD2. The germline V gene encodes CDR1 DFQATT and CDR2 SNEGSKA (reference sequence). There are 14 residues in the CDR3. CDR3 nucleotides: TGCAATGCCGAACCGGGAGGGCAGGTTGTAGGGCAGTACTTC. Translation gives CNAEPGGQVVGQYF.

Worth noting for this clonotype: A much larger clone sits a single nucleotide away, making a read error possible. The genes are TRBV27 and TRBJ2-7; 10 bases map to TRBD1. This CDR3 has 16 residues. CDR1 is MNHEY and CDR2 is SMNVEV in the germline V gene (reference sequence). The CDR3 DNA reads TGTGCCGGCAGTCCCGCTGGGGGACAGGGGTGGTGGGAGCAGTACTTC. It codes for CAGSPAGGQGWWEQYF.

This clonotype was picked up many times. The chain couples TRBV2 to TRBJ2-5; tentatively, D is TRBD2 (5 bases). The germline V gene encodes CDR1 SNHLY and CDR2 FYNNEI. The germline V and J ends were trimmed by 7 bases and 1 base, with 10 bases remaining between them. The CDR3 has 13 residues. DNA of the CDR3: TGTGCCAGCACACAAGGACTCCAAGAGACCCAGTACTTC. Residues: CASTQGLQETQYF. The variable domain in full, completed from reference TRBV2 and TRBJ2-5, reads EPEVTQTPSHQVTQMGQEVILRCVPISNHLYFYWYRQILGQKVEFLVSFYNNEISEKSEIFDDQFSVERPDGSNFTLKIRSTKLEDSAMYFCASTQGLQETQYFGPGTRLLVL.

J is TRBJ2-3 and V is TRBV6-5; a possible D gene is TRBD2 (5 bases). The V end was cut by 4 bases, the J end by 0 bases, with 17 bases between. From germline, CDR1 is MNHEY and CDR2 SVGAGI. The CDR3 runs to 17 residues. CDR3 sequence: CASSSPRAEQSTDTQYF. CDR3 nucleotides: TGTGCCAGCAGTTCCCCACGAGCGGAGCAAAGCACAGATACGCAGTATTTT.

This clonotype appeared many times. The V call is TRBV6-8, the J call TRBJ2-3, with 8 bases lining up with TRBD1. CDR1 and CDR2 from the germline V gene are MNHGY and SAAAGT. This CDR3 comprises 14 residues. Trimming cost V 7 bases and J 3 bases; bases outside gene matches: 6. CDR3 nucleotide sequence: TGTGCCAGCATTTTAACAGGGGGGACAGATACGCAGTATTTT. It encodes CASILTGGTDTQYF.